Given below is one T cell receptor (beta chain) in context. The entry originates in a study of T cell changes during pregnancy in multiple sclerosis. The table came from immunoSEQ multiplex PCR; TCRdb's copy has only in-frame clones and leaves some out. The table records fewer than 60,000 clones, roughly 93% of them present only once. The TCR originated in a female donor with multiple sclerosis, enrolled in a pregnancy study. Sequencing was performed on peripheral blood, taken in the second trimester of pregnancy.

CDR3 DNA: TGTGCCAGCAGGACTAATTCCGGGACAATGAACACTGAAGCTTTCTTT. Protein product: CASRTNSGTMNTEAFF. The chain has TRBV27 and TRBJ1-1, with a possible D match to TRBD1 (6 bases). Per the germline V gene, CDR1 is MNHEY and CDR2 is SMNVEV (reference sequence). CDR3 length equals 16 residues. Trimming stripped 6 bases from V and 0 bases from J, with 17 bases between.